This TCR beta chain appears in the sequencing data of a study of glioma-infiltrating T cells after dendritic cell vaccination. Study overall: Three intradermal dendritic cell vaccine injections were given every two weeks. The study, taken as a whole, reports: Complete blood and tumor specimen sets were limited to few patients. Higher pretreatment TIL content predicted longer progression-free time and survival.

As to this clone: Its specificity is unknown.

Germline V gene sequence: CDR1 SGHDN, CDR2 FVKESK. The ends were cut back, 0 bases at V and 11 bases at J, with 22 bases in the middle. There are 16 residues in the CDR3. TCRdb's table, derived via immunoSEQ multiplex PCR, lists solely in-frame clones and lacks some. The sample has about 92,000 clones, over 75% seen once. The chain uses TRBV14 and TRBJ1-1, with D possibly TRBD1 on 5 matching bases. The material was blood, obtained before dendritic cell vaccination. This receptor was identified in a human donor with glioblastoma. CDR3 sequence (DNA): TGTGCCAGCAGCCAAGAAAGGAGGACGGGGGTTGATAGGGCTTTCTTT. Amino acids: CASSQERRTGVDRAFF. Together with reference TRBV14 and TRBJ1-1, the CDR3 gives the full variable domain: EAGVTQFPSHSVIEKGQTVTLRCDPISGHDNLYWYRRVMGKEIKFLLHFVKESKQDESGMPNNRFLAERTGGTYSTLKVQPAELEDSGVYFCASSQERRTGVDRAFFGQGTRLTVV.